This T cell receptor beta chain was sequenced for a study of blood T cell repertoires in COVID-19. Turning to the study itself: PBMCs, B-cell-depleted T cells, or T cells provided the cDNA or gDNA that made up the material.

In this sample, this clone turned up a few times. This sample includes further DNA sequences coding for the same CDR3. In the original processing: Reference gene primer amplification yielded estimated nucleated cell counts. Sequencing was performed with immunoSEQ multiplex PCR; in TCRdb, only in-frame clones are kept and a portion is missing. V, J and clone size derive from that table, while D and trimming were established from the DNA sequence. In the table there are roughly 250,000 clones, approximately 83% of which are singletons. The CDR3 contains 13 residues. Trimming removed 6 bases from V and 1 base from J, with 9 bases in between.

Material: peripheral blood. V is TRBV12-3 or TRBV12-4 and J is TRBJ1-1, with D possibly being TRBD1 (6 bases). The clonotype was recovered from a woman aged 80 or older with acute or convalescent COVID-19. The CDR3 DNA reads TGTGCCAGCAGCTTGGGACAGAACACTGAAGCTTTCTTT. Amino acid sequence: CASSLGQNTEAFF.